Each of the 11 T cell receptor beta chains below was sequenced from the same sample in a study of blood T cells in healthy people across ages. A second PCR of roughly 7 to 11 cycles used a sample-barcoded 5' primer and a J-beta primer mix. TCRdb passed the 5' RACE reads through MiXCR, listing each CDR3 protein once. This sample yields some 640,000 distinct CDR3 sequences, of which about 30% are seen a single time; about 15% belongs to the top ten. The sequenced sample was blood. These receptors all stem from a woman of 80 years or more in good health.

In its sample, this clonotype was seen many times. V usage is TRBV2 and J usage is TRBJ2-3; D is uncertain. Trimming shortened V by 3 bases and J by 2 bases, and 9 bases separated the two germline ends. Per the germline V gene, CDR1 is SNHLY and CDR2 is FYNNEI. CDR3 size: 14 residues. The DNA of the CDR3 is TGTGCCAGCAGTGAGTCTAGTTTCACAGATACGCAGTATTTT. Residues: CASSESSFTDTQYF.

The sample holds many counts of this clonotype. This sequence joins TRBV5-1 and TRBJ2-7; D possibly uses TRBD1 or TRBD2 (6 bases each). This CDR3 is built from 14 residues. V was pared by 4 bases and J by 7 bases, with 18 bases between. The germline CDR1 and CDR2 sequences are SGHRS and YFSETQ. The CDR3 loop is CASSPSPGAWEQYF. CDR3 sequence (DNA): TGCGCCAGCAGCCCATCGCCGGGGGCTTGGGAGCAGTACTTC.

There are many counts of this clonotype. This chain's CDR3 is CSGEVANTEAFF. As DNA, the CDR3 is TGCAGCGGGGAGGTGGCGAACACTGAAGCTTTCTTT. The rearrangement links TRBV29-1 to TRBJ1-1; D unresolved. Looked up from germline, CDR1 is SQVTM and CDR2 is ANQGSEA. Trimming removed 7 bases at V and 1 base at J, with 10 bases between. The CDR3 spans 12 residues.

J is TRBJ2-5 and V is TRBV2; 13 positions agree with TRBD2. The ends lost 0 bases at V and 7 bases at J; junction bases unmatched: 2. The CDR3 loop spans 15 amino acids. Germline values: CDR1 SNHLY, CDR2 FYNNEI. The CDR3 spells CASSEARTSGGTQYF. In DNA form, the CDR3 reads TGTGCCAGCAGTGAAGCTCGGACTAGCGGGGGGACCCAGTACTTC.

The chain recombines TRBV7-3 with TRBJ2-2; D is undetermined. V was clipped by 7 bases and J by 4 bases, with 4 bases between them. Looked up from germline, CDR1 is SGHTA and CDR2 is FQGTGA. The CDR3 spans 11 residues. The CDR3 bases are TGTGCCAGCACCACCACCGGGGAGCTGTTTTTT. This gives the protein CASTTTGELFF.

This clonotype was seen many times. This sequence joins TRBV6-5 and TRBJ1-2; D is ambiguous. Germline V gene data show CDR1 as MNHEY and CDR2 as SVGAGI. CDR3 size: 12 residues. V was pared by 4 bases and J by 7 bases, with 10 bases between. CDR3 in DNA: TGTGCCAGCAGTTTTCCGACTGGTGGCTACACCTTC. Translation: CASSFPTGGYTF.

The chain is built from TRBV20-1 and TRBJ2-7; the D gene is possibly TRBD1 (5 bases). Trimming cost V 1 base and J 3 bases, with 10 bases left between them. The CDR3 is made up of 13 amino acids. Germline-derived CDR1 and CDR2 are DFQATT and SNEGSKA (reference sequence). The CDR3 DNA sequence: TGCAGTGCTAGAGGCCAGGGTTTCTACGAGCAGTACTTC. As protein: CSARGQGFYEQYF.

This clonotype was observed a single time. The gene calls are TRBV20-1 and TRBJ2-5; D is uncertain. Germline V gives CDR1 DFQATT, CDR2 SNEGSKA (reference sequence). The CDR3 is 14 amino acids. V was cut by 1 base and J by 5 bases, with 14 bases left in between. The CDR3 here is CSARAPLVRETQYF. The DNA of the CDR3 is TGCAGTGCTAGAGCCCCGCTAGTACGGGAGACCCAGTACTTC.

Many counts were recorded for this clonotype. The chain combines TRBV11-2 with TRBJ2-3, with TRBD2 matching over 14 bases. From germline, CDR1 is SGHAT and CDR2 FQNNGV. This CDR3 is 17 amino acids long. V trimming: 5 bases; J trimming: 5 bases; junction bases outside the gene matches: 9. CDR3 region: CASSTRLAGGLGDTQYF. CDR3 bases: TGTGCCAGCAGCACCCGACTAGCGGGGGGGCTTGGAGATACGCAGTATTTT.

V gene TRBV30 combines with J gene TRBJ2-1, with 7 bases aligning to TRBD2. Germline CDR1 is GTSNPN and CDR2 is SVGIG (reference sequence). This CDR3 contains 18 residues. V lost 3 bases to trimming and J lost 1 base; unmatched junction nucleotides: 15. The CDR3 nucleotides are TGTGCCTGGAGGAGCAGGAGAGCGGGGACGGGGTCCTACAATGAGCAGTTCTTC. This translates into CAWRSRRAGTGSYNEQFF.

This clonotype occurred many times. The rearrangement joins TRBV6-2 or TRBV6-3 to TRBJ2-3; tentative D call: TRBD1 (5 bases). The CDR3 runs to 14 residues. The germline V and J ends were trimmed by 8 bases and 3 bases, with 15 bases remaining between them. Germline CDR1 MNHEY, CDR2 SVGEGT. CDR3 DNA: TGTGCCAGCGCTGGGTCAGGGAATACAGATACGCAGTATTTT. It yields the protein CASAGSGNTDTQYF.